A single sample gave rise to the 9 T cell receptor beta chains below, sequenced in a study of OX40 agonist ivuxolimab in advanced cancers. The data were produced by immunoSEQ multiplex PCR, yet TCRdb's version contains in-frame clones alone and is incomplete. Of about 79,000 clones in the sample, 70% to 90% are singletons; the top ten hold around 3.5%. The sample in question was CD4+ or CD8+ T cells sorted from blood, obtained in a trial of the OX40 agonist ivuxolimab. The receptors originated from an adult with an advanced solid tumor such as melanoma, head and neck, liver or kidney cancer.

The gene calls are TRBV2 and TRBJ2-5, with 8 bases that match TRBD1. CDR3 length equals 15 residues. V trimming: 3 bases; J trimming: 7 bases; junction bases outside the gene matches: 10. CDR1 and CDR2 from the germline V gene are SNHLY and FYNNEI. CDR3 coding DNA: TGTGCCAGCAGTGATTTCTCAGGGGGCTTCGGGACCCAGTACTTC. Its protein is CASSDFSGGFGTQYF.

CDR3 bases: TGTGCCAGCAGCCCATCGACAGGGAACTCTGGGGCCAACGTCCTGACTTTC. Its protein product is CASSPSTGNSGANVLTF. This chain uses TRBV5-4 with TRBJ2-6, with 7 bases identical to TRBD1. The junction had 7 bases not matched to a gene; V was cut back by 4 bases and J by 0 bases. This CDR3 has 17 amino acids. Germline V lookup: CDR1 SGHNT, CDR2 YYREEE (reference sequence).

This rearrangement joins TRBV4-2 to TRBJ2-7, with a weak D call TRBD2 (6 bases). CDR1 and CDR2 from the germline V gene are LGHNA and YNFKEQ. Trimming shortened V by 4 bases and J by 2 bases, and 18 bases separated the two germline ends. The CDR3 is made up of 16 amino acids. CDR3 sequence reads: CASSPDVSRGTYEQYF. CDR3 DNA: TGTGCCAGCAGCCCCGATGTCTCGCGGGGAACCTACGAGCAGTACTTC.

This clone appeared once. The CDR3 nucleotides are TGTGCTAGTGGTTTGGTACGGGCTAGCGGGCGGACTAGCACAGATACGCAGTATTTT. Its protein product is CASGLVRASGRTSTDTQYF. This chain joins TRBV12-5 and TRBJ2-3; 8 nucleotides agree with TRBD2. CDR1 is LGHNT and CDR2 is FRNRAP in the germline V gene. The CDR3 covers 19 residues. J gave up 0 bases and V 0 bases, and 11 bases lay outside the gene matches.

The chain couples TRBV4-1 to TRBJ2-2, with TRBD1 identical over 11 bases. CDR1 is MGHRA and CDR2 is YSYEKL in the germline V gene. The CDR3 spans 17 residues. After removal of 2 bases from V and 6 bases from J, the junction contained 8 bases not matched to a gene. The CDR3 DNA is TGCGCCAGCAGCCAAAAGTGGACAGGGGGCTATGCCGGGGAGCTGTTTTTT. As protein: CASSQKWTGGYAGELFF.

The gene calls are TRBV7-2 and TRBJ2-5; D is perhaps TRBD2 (6 bases). Trimming removed 5 bases from V and 5 bases from J, with 18 bases in between. The CDR3 spans 15 residues. Germline V gene lookup returns CDR1 SGHTA and CDR2 FQGNSA. This chain's CDR3 is CASSPKRASWETQYF. The CDR3 bases are TGTGCCAGCAGCCCCAAGCGGGCTTCCTGGGAGACCCAGTACTTC.

The chain is built from TRBV2 and TRBJ2-5; D is ambiguous. From germline, CDR1 is SNHLY and CDR2 FYNNEI. The CDR3 covers 13 residues. Trimming shortened V by 7 bases and J by 2 bases, and 11 bases separated the two germline ends. The CDR3 reads CASIYSRQETQYF. The CDR3 nucleotides read TGTGCCAGCATATATTCGCGGCAAGAGACCCAGTACTTC.

CDR3 amino acids: CASSASGFTDTQYF. In DNA form, the CDR3 reads TGTGCCAGCAGCGCTAGCGGTTTCACAGATACGCAGTATTTT. The rearrangement joins TRBV9 to TRBJ2-3, with 7 bases fitting TRBD2. The CDR3 sequence is 14 residues long. Trimming at V came to 3 bases and at J to 2 bases, leaving 3 bases not matched to a gene. The V gene's germline CDR1 is SGDLS and CDR2 YYNGEE.

The chain links TRBV2 to TRBJ2-7; 7 bases match TRBD2. From germline, CDR1 is SNHLY and CDR2 FYNNEI. V gave up 6 bases and J gave up 4 bases; unmatched junction bases: 9. There are 14 residues in the CDR3. CDR3 sequence reads: CASRKGWGGYEQYF. CDR3 in DNA: TGTGCCAGCAGAAAAGGGTGGGGGGGTTACGAGCAGTACTTC. Full variable domain (rest looked up from reference TRBV2 and TRBJ2-7): EPEVTQTPSHQVTQMGQEVILRCVPISNHLYFYWYRQILGQKVEFLVSFYNNEISEKSEIFDDQFSVERPDGSNFTLKIRSTKLEDSAMYFCASRKGWGGYEQYFGPGTRLTVT.